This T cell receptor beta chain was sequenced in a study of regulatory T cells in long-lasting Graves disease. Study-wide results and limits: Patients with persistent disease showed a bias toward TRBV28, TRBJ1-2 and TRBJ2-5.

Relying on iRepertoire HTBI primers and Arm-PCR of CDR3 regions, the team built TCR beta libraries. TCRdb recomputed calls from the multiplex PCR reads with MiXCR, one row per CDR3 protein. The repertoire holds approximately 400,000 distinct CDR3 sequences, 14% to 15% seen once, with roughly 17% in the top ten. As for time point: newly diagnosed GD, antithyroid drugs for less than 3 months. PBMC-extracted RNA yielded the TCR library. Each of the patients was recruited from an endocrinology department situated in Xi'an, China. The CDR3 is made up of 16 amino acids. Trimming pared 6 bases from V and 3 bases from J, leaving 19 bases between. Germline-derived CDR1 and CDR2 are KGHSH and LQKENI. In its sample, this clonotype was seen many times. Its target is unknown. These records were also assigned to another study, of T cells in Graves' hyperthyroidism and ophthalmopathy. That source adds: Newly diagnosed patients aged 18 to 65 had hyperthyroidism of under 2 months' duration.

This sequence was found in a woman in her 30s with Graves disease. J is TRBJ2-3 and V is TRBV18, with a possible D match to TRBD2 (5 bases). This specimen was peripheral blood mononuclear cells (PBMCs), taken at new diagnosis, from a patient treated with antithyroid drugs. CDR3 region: CASSSTKGGDTDTQYF. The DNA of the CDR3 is TGTGCCAGCTCGTCTACAAAAGGAGGAGATACAGATACGCAGTATTTT.